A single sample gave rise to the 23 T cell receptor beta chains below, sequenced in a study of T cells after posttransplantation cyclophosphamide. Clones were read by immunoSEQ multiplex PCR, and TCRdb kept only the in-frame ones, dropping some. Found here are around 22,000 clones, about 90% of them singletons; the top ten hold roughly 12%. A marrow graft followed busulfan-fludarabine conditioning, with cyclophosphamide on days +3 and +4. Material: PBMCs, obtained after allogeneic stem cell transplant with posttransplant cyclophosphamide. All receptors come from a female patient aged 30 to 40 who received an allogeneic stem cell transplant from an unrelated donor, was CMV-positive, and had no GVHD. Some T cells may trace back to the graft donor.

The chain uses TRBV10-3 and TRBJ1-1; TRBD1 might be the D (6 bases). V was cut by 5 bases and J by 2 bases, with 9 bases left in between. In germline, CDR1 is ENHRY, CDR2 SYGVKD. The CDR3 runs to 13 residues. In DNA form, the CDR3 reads TGTGCCATCAGTAACAGGGACAACACTGAAGCTTTCTTT. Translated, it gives CAISNRDNTEAFF.

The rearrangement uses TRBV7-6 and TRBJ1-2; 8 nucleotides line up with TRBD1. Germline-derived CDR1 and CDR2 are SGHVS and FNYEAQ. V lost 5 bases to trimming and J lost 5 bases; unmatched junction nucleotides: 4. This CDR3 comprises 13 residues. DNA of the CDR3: TGTGCCAGCAGCAAAGACAGGGGTTATGGCTACACCTTC. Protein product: CASSKDRGYGYTF.

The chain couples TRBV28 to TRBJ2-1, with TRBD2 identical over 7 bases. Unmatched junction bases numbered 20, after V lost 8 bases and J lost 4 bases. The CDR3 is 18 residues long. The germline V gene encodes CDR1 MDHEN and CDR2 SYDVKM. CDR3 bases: TGTGCCAGCTCTGTTAACCCTGCCGGGCTAGCGGTTTACAATGAGCAGTTCTTC. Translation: CASSVNPAGLAVYNEQFF. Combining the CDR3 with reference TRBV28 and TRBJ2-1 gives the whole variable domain DVKVTQSSRYLVKRTGEKVFLECVQDMDHENMFWYRQDPGLGLRLIYFSYDVKMKEKGDIPEGYSVSREKKERFSLILESASTNQTSMYLCASSVNPAGLAVYNEQFFGPGTRLTVL.

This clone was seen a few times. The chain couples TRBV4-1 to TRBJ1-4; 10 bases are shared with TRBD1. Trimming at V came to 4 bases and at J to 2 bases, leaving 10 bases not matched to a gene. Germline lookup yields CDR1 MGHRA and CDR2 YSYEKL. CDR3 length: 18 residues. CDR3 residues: CASSLSGDRGRTNEKLFF. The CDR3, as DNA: TGCGCCAGCAGCCTTAGCGGGGACAGGGGACGGACTAATGAAAAACTGTTTTTT.

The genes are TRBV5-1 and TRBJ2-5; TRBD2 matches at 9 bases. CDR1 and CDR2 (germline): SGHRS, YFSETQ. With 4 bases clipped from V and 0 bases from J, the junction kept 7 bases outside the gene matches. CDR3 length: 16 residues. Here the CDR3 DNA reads TGCGCCAGCAGCCCACGAGCGGGGGGCCACCAAGAGACCCAGTACTTC. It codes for CASSPRAGGHQETQYF.

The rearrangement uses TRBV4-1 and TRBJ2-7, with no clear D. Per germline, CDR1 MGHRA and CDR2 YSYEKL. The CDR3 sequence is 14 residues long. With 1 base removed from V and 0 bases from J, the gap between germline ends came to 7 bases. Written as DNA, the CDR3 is TGCGCCAGCAGCCAAGCTACGTTCTCCTACGAGCAGTACTTC. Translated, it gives CASSQATFSYEQYF.

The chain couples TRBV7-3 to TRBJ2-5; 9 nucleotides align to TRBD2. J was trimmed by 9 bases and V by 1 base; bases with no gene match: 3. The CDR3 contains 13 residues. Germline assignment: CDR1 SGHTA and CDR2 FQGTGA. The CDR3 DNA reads TGTGCCAGCAGCTTAAGCGGGGGGGCCCCCCAGTACTTC. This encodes CASSLSGGAPQYF.

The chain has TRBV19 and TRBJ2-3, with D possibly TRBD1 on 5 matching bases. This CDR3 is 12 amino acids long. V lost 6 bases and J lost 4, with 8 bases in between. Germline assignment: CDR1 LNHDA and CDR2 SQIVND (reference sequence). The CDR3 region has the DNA TGTGCCAGTAGGGACATGCCAGATACGCAGTATTTT. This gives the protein CASRDMPDTQYF. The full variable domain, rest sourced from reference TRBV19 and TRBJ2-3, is DGGITQSPKYLFRKEGQNVTLSCEQNLNHDAMYWYRQDPGQGLRLIYYSQIVNDFQKGDIAEGYSVSREKKESFPLTVTSAQKNPTAFYLCASRDMPDTQYFGPGTRLTVL.

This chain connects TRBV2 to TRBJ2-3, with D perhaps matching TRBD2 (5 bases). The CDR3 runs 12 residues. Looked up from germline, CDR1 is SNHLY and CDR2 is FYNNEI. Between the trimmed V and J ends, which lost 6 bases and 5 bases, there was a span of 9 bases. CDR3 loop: CASRKGGDTQYF. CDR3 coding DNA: TGTGCCAGCAGGAAAGGAGGAGATACGCAGTATTTT.

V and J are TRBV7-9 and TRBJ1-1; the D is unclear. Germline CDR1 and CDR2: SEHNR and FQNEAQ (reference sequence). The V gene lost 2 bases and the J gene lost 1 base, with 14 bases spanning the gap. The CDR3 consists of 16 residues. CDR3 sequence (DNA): TGTGCCAGCAGCTTAATCCGTCGGGTCACGAACACTGAAGCTTTCTTT. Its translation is CASSLIRRVTNTEAFF.

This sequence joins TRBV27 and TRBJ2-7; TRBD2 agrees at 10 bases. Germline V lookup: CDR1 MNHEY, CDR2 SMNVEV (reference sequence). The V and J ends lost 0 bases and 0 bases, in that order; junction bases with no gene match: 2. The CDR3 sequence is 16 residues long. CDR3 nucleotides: TGTGCCAGCAGTTTATCGACTAGCGGGTCCTCCTACGAGCAGTACTTC. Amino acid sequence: CASSLSTSGSSYEQYF.

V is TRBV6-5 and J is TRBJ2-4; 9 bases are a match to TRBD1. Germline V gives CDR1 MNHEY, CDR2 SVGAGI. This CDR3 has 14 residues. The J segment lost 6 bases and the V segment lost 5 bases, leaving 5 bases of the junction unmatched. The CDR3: CASSHRGRINIQYF. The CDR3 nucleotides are TGTGCCAGCAGTCACAGGGGGCGCATAAACATTCAGTACTTC.

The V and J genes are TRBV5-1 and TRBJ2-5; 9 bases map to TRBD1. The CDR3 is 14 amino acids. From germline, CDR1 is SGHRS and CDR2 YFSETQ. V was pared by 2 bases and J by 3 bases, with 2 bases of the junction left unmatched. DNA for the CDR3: TGCGCCAGCAGCTTCCGGGACAGGGAAGAGACCCAGTACTTC. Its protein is CASSFRDREETQYF.

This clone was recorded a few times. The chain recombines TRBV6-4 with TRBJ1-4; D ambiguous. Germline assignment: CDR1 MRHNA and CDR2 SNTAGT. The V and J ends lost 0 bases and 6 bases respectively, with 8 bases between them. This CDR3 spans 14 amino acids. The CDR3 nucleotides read TGTGCCAGCAGTGACTCGGCAGAGGATGAAAAACTGTTTTTT. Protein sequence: CASSDSAEDEKLFF.

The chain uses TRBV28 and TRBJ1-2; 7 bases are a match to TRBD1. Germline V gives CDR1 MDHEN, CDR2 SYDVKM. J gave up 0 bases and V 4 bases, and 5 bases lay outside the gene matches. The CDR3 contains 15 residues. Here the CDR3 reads CASSWPGQTNYGYTF. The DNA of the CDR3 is TGTGCCAGCAGTTGGCCGGGACAGACTAACTATGGCTACACCTTC.

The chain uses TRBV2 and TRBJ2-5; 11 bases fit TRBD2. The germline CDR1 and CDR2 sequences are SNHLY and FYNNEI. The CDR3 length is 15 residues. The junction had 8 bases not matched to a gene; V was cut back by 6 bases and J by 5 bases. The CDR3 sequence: CASRISGGAFETQYF. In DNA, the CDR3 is TGTGCCAGCAGGATTAGCGGGGGGGCCTTCGAGACCCAGTACTTC.

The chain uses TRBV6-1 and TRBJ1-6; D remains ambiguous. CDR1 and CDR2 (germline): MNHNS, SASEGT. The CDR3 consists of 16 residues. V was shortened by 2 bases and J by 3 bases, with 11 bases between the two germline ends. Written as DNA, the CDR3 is TGTGCCAGCAGTGAAAGGGAGACACACTATAATTCACCCCTCCACTTT. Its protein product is CASSERETHYNSPLHF.

The CDR3 sequence is CASSEAPSGVTDTQYF. Here the CDR3 DNA reads TGTGCCAGCAGTGAAGCGCCTAGCGGGGTTACAGATACGCAGTATTTT. V usage is TRBV2 and J usage is TRBJ2-3; TRBD2 agrees at 9 bases. There are 16 residues in the CDR3. J lost 3 bases, V lost 0 bases, and 4 bases had no gene match. Germline V gives CDR1 SNHLY, CDR2 FYNNEI.

Here the CDR3 DNA reads TGCGCCAGCAGCCAAGTCTGGACAGGAGACTATGGCTACACCTTC. Its protein is CASSQVWTGDYGYTF. The genes are TRBV4-1 and TRBJ1-2; 7 bases are shared with TRBD1. The CDR3 extends over 15 amino acids. Germline V lookup: CDR1 MGHRA, CDR2 YSYEKL. Losses at the gene ends were 1 base for V and 3 bases for J; bases not matched to a gene: 5.

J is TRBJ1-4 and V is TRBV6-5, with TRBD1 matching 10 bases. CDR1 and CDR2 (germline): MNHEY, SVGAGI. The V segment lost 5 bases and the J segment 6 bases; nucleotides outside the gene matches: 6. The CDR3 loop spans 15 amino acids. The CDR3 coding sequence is TGTGCCAGCAGTCGGGGGACAGGGGCGGATGAAAAACTGTTTTTT. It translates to CASSRGTGADEKLFF.

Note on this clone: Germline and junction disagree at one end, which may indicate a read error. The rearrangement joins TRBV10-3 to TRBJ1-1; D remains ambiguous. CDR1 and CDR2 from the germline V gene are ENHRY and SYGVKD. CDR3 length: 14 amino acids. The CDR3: CASSYSGSGLGAFF. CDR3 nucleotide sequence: TGTGCCAGCAGTTACTCGGGGTCGGGGTTGGGAGCTTTCTTT.

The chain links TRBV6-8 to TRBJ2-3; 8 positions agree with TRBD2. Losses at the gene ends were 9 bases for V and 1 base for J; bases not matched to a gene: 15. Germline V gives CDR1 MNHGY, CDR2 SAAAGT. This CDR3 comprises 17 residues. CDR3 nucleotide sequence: TGTGCCAGTCGATTCGGGGAGCGGGGGTTCGGCACAGATACGCAGTATTTT. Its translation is CASRFGERGFGTDTQYF.

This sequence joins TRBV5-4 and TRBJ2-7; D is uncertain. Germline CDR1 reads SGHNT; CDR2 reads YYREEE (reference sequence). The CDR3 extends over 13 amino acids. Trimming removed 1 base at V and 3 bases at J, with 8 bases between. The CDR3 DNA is TGTGCCAGCAGCTTGCCCCCCAGCTACGAGCAGTACTTC. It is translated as CASSLPPSYEQYF.